Sequencing of this TCR beta chain was carried out in a study of OX40 agonist ivuxolimab in advanced cancers. The wider study: An anti-OX40 (CD134) antibody with agonistic activity, ivuxolimab, was administered to patients. The dose-escalation cohort had hepatocellular carcinoma, melanoma, renal cell or head and neck cancer. Study observations and caveats: CD8+ T cells averaged more expanded clones than CD4+.

With 0 bases removed from V and 7 bases from J, the gap between germline ends came to 8 bases. The germline gives CDR1 SGHRS, CDR2 YFSETQ. The CDR3 extends over 13 amino acids. Generated by immunoSEQ multiplex PCR, the TCRdb table keeps only in-frame clones and is missing some. This table has about 54,000 clones, approximately 88% appearing once. This clone was seen just once. Its cognate antigen is unknown. The sample was CD4+ or CD8+ T cells sorted from blood, taken in a trial of the OX40 agonist ivuxolimab. The genes are TRBV5-1 and TRBJ1-5; D is unclear. The TCR was taken from an adult with an advanced solid tumor such as melanoma, head and neck, liver or kidney cancer. The CDR3, as DNA: TGCGCCAGCAGCTTGGATTATGGGCAGCCCCAGCATTTT. Encoded protein: CASSLDYGQPQHF.